This TCR beta chain was captured in a study of control samples from healthy donors and cancer patients. This CDR3 has 13 residues. Per the germline V gene, CDR1 is LNHDA and CDR2 is SQIVND (reference sequence). V was pared by 10 bases and J by 8 bases, with 8 bases of the junction left unmatched. Using immunoSEQ multiplex PCR, the repertoire was profiled, and TCRdb retains in-frame clones only, with some absent. This sample has 200,000 to 250,000 clones, with roughly 94% found just once. The TCR comes from a man in his fifties or sixties in good health. The source material was blood. J is TRBJ1-4 and V is TRBV19; TRBD1 matches 9 bases. This CDR3 is CATSDRGLEKLFF. The CDR3, as DNA: TGTGCCACCTCGGACAGGGGATTGGAAAAACTGTTTTTT.